This T cell receptor beta chain was sequenced in a study of cytomegalovirus exposure and HLA in healthy donors. Trimming took off 0 bases at V and 0 bases at J, with 7 bases between the two ends. The CDR3 extends over 14 amino acids. Looked up from germline, CDR1 is SGDLS and CDR2 is YYNGEE. Primers included in the PCR were 60 Vbeta and 13 Jbeta primers. Assay used: immunoSEQ multiplex PCR; TCRdb lists only in-frame clones, some missing. Here the sample spans around 190,000 clones, 65% to 85% being singletons. The sequence came from a man between 18 and 29 years old in good health and CMV-seronegative. V gene TRBV9 combines with J gene TRBJ2-7, with D hard to call. Sequenced: PBMCs. The CDR3 region has the DNA TGTGCCAGCAGCGTAGGCCCTAGCTCCTACGAGCAGTACTTC. Translation gives CASSVGPSSYEQYF. Based on the CDR3 plus reference TRBV9 and TRBJ2-7, the full variable domain is DSGVTQTPKHLITATGQRVTLRCSPRSGDLSVYWYQQSLDQGLQFLIQYYNGEERAKGNILERFSAQQFPDLHSELNLSSLELGDSALYFCASSVGPSSYEQYFGPGTRLTVT.